Shown below are 29 T cell receptor beta chains from a single sample sequenced in a study of CD8 T cells in ankylosing spondylitis (dated by TCRdb to the late 2010s). Overall study results and their limits: Blood from ankylosing spondylitis patients appeared to be characterized by a TCR beta motif composed of under 10 highly homologous amino acid variants.

Library method: 5' RACE. Sequenced using an Illumina HiSeq 2500. The public reads were reprocessed in TCRdb via fastp at Q25 and MiXCR, keeping in-frame beta chains. Rows with one shared CDR3 protein collapse into an entry with the most common genes and DNA. A total of 220,000 or so distinct CDR3 sequences appear in this sample, about a sixth of them only once. The ten largest clones capture about two fifths of the sample. These TCRs are of unknown antigen specificity. Sequenced input: blood, either unsorted or a sorted T cell fraction (not recorded which). These receptor sequences come from a male donor with ankylosing spondylitis.

This clonotype came up a few times. The chain couples TRBV7-9 to TRBJ2-7; perhaps TRBD1 as D (5 bases). The CDR3 length is 15 residues. CDR1 and CDR2 from the germline V gene are SEHNR and FQNEAQ (reference sequence). The V end was cut by 6 bases, the J end by 0 bases, with 15 bases between. The CDR3 DNA reads TGTGCCAGCAGTCCAAGACAGTCTTACTCCTACGAGCAGTACTTC. It is translated as CASSPRQSYSYEQYF.

The table lists this clonotype with many counts. The CDR3 here is CSVTSGGISGSYNEQFF. Here the CDR3 DNA reads TGCAGCGTGACTAGCGGGGGTATTTCGGGCTCCTACAATGAGCAGTTCTTC. This rearrangement joins TRBV29-1 to TRBJ2-1, with 12 bases that match TRBD2. The ends lost 6 bases at V and 0 bases at J; junction bases unmatched: 9. CDR1 is SQVTM, CDR2 ANQGSEA, per germline. This CDR3 is built from 17 residues.

The chain has TRBV20-1 and TRBJ2-3; 8 nucleotides align to TRBD2. V was pared by 0 bases and J by 6 bases, with 14 bases of the junction left unmatched. The CDR3 length is 17 residues. Germline V gene lookup returns CDR1 DFQATT and CDR2 SNEGSKA (reference sequence). The CDR3 region is CSARDEGRAGDGDTQYF. DNA for the CDR3: TGCAGTGCTAGAGATGAGGGACGAGCGGGAGACGGGGATACGCAGTATTTT.

This clonotype was observed a few times. This rearrangement joins TRBV2 to TRBJ2-7; D may correspond to TRBD1 or TRBD2 (5 bases each). CDR1 and CDR2 (germline): SNHLY, FYNNEI. The CDR3 consists of 13 residues. Trimming cost V 2 bases and J 2 bases, with 7 bases left between them. The chain's CDR3 is CASSEMGAYEQYF. CDR3 DNA: TGTGCCAGCAGTGAAATGGGGGCCTACGAGCAGTACTTC.

This rearrangement joins TRBV5-1 to TRBJ2-1; 10 nucleotides align to TRBD2. The CDR3 contains 17 residues. Germline CDR1 reads SGHRS; CDR2 reads YFSETQ. The ends lost 0 bases at V and 6 bases at J; junction bases unmatched: 9. For the CDR3, the DNA is TGCGCCAGCAGCTTGGCCGAGCGGGAGGGCCTGGGCAATGAGCAGTTCTTC. The encoded protein is CASSLAEREGLGNEQFF.

Only a few counts were recorded for this clonotype. The chain links TRBV27 to TRBJ2-7; 9 nucleotides line up with TRBD2. CDR3 size: 16 residues. The germline CDR1 and CDR2 sequences are MNHEY and SMNVEV (reference sequence). Trimming cost V 1 base and J 2 bases; bases outside gene matches: 6. This chain's CDR3 is CASSLLTASGTYEQYF. CDR3 bases: TGTGCCAGCAGTTTATTAACGGCTAGCGGGACCTACGAGCAGTACTTC.

V gene TRBV2 combines with J gene TRBJ2-7, with TRBD1 matching 8 bases. The CDR3 loop spans 13 amino acids. In germline, CDR1 is SNHLY, CDR2 FYNNEI. The V and J ends lost 6 bases and 4 bases, in that order; junction bases with no gene match: 5. The CDR3 nucleotides are TGTGCCAGCAGCGCAGGGGGCGGGTACGAGCAGTACTTC. Protein: CASSAGGGYEQYF.

The chain has TRBV5-6 and TRBJ2-5; 8 bases are a match to TRBD1. Germline V gene data show CDR1 as SGHDT and CDR2 as YYEEEE. The CDR3 spans 16 residues. After removal of 5 bases from V and 1 base from J, the junction contained 10 bases not matched to a gene. CDR3 in DNA: TGTGCCAGCAGACCGGACAGGGCAGGGGTCCAAGAGACCCAGTACTTC. Residues: CASRPDRAGVQETQYF.

V is TRBV9 and J is TRBJ2-7, with D possibly called TRBD1 or TRBD2 (6 bases each). The CDR3 has 18 amino acids. CDR1 and CDR2 (germline): SGDLS, YYNGEE. V was shortened by 1 base and J by 2 bases, with 22 bases between the two germline ends. The CDR3 DNA reads TGTGCCAGCAGCGTAACCGGTCTGGGGGGCGGCCCCACCTACGAGCAGTACTTC. It specifies CASSVTGLGGGPTYEQYF.

This clonotype was recorded at least ten times. The rearrangement joins TRBV29-1 to TRBJ2-1; D remains unclear. In germline, CDR1 is SQVTM, CDR2 ANQGSEA. There are 15 residues in the CDR3. V was shortened by 5 bases and J by 6 bases, with 20 bases between the two germline ends. The CDR3 loop is CSVCLLYLLGNEQFF. CDR3 bases: TGCAGCGTTTGTCTTTTGTATTTGTTGGGCAATGAGCAGTTCTTC.

There are a few counts of this clonotype. This chain uses TRBV29-1 with TRBJ2-3, with D hard to call. This CDR3 is built from 10 residues. Germline lookup yields CDR1 SQVTM and CDR2 ANQGSEA. The V end lost 7 bases, the J end lost 4 bases, and 6 bases lay between the germline ends. CDR3 loop: CSGESDTQYF. Written as DNA, the CDR3 is TGCAGCGGGGAATCAGATACGCAGTATTTT.

This clonotype showed up just a few times. The V and J genes are TRBV6-1 and TRBJ2-7; 10 nucleotides match TRBD2. V lost 6 bases and J lost 4; bases outside the gene matches: 6. Per germline, CDR1 MNHNS and CDR2 SASEGT. The CDR3 is made up of 14 amino acids. The chain's CDR3 is CASRVASGGYEQYF. In DNA, the CDR3 is TGTGCCAGCAGAGTGGCTAGCGGGGGTTACGAGCAGTACTTC.

This clonotype was picked up a small number of times. This chain joins TRBV24-1 and TRBJ2-4; 11 nucleotides agree with TRBD2. Germline CDR1 is KGHDR and CDR2 is SFDVKD. This CDR3 has 18 residues. Losses at the gene ends were 9 bases for V and 0 bases for J; bases not matched to a gene: 12. CDR3 in DNA: TGTGCCACCCTCCCCAGGCTAGCGGGGGGACTAGCCAAAAACATTCAGTACTTC. Translation: CATLPRLAGGLAKNIQYF.

This clonotype occurred a few times. The chain recombines TRBV12-5 with TRBJ2-2; no clear D gene. V was shortened by 4 bases and J by 6 bases, with 6 bases between the two germline ends. There are 12 residues in the CDR3. Per germline, CDR1 LGHNT and CDR2 FRNRAP. This chain's CDR3 is CASGWLSGELFF. The CDR3 region has the DNA TGTGCTAGTGGTTGGCTATCCGGGGAGCTGTTTTTT.

V is TRBV27 and J is TRBJ1-2, with D possibly TRBD1 on 5 matching bases. The CDR3 length is 17 residues. Germline V gene lookup returns CDR1 MNHEY and CDR2 SMNVEV (reference sequence). V was shortened by 6 bases and J by 7 bases, with 27 bases between the two germline ends. CDR3 in amino acids: CASSQYGGTPEPGGYTF. CDR3 in DNA: TGTGCCAGCAGCCAGTACGGGGGGACGCCTGAACCTGGTGGCTACACCTTC.

The chain carries TRBV20-1 and TRBJ2-1; 9 bases map to TRBD2. V lost 6 bases to trimming and J lost 4 bases; unmatched junction nucleotides: 7. Germline V lookup: CDR1 DFQATT, CDR2 SNEGSKA (reference sequence). This CDR3 is 14 amino acids long. For the CDR3, the DNA is TGCAGTGCCCCTCCCACTAGCGGGTACAATGAGCAGTTCTTC. As protein: CSAPPTSGYNEQFF.

This clonotype has a count of ten or more. V is TRBV4-2 and J is TRBJ1-2; TRBD1 might be the D (5 bases). Germline CDR1 and CDR2: LGHNA and YNFKEQ. This CDR3 is built from 16 residues. Trimming took off 0 bases at V and 3 bases at J, with 14 bases between the two ends. The CDR3 spells CASSQDRQGSYYGYTF. CDR3 coding DNA: TGTGCCAGCAGCCAAGATCGTCAGGGATCATACTATGGCTACACCTTC.

V gene TRBV4-1 combines with J gene TRBJ2-3; 13 positions agree with TRBD2. The CDR3 spans 18 residues. V dropped 0 bases and J dropped 10; count of bases not matched to a gene: 13. The germline CDR1 and CDR2 sequences are MGHRA and YSYEKL. The CDR3 sequence is CASSQDPWTSGRGDPQYF. For the CDR3, the DNA is TGCGCCAGCAGCCAAGATCCATGGACTAGCGGGAGAGGCGATCCGCAGTATTTT.

This clonotype was seen ten or more times. The chain joins TRBV6-2 or TRBV6-3 to TRBJ2-2; a weak D match, TRBD1 (6 bases). V gave up 7 bases and J gave up 0 bases, with 18 bases separating them. The CDR3 has 17 residues. In germline, CDR1 is MNHEY, CDR2 SVGEGT. In DNA form, the CDR3 reads TGTGCCAGCAATCAACTCGGACAGTTAGCGAACACCGGGGAGCTGTTTTTT. This encodes CASNQLGQLANTGELFF.

This clonotype has just a few counts. This chain joins TRBV4-1 and TRBJ1-4, with D unclear. Germline assignment: CDR1 MGHRA and CDR2 YSYEKL. The V end was cut by 0 bases, the J end by 7 bases, with 12 bases between. The CDR3 has 15 amino acids. The CDR3 DNA reads as TGCGCCAGCAGCCAAGATCCCGGTTACGGTGAAAAACTGTTTTTT. This encodes CASSQDPGYGEKLFF.

This clonotype showed up many times. The genes are TRBV12-3 or TRBV12-4 and TRBJ2-1; maybe TRBD2 (5 bases). There are 14 residues in the CDR3. V lost 1 base, J lost 7 bases, and 11 bases lay in between. CDR3 sequence: CASSLGLGVNEQFF. CDR3 bases: TGTGCCAGCAGTTTAGGACTGGGAGTGAATGAGCAGTTCTTC.

Only a few counts were recorded for this clonotype. V gene TRBV6-1 combines with J gene TRBJ2-7; 9 nucleotides line up with TRBD2. There are 16 residues in the CDR3. The V and J ends lost 0 bases and 4 bases, in that order; junction bases with no gene match: 7. Germline CDR1 reads MNHNS; CDR2 reads SASEGT. CDR3 protein: CASSEALAGFGYEQYF. The CDR3, as DNA: TGTGCCAGCAGTGAAGCGCTAGCGGGGTTTGGGTACGAGCAGTACTTC.

Only a few counts were recorded for this clonotype. This sequence joins TRBV7-3 and TRBJ2-3, with a tentative D call TRBD2 (7 bases). This CDR3 comprises 13 residues. V was cut by 4 bases and J by 4 bases, with 9 bases left in between. Germline V gene data show CDR1 as SGHTA and CDR2 as FQGTGA. The CDR3 spells CASSYGGPDTQYF. The CDR3 bases are TGTGCCAGCAGCTACGGGGGGCCAGATACGCAGTATTTT.

The rearrangement links TRBV11-2 to TRBJ2-1, with 11 bases identical to TRBD2. Trimming at V came to 5 bases and at J to 6 bases, leaving 6 bases not matched to a gene. This CDR3 spans 15 amino acids. CDR1 and CDR2 (germline): SGHAT, FQNNGV. This chain's CDR3 is CASSHRTSGFNEQFF. The CDR3 coding sequence is TGTGCCAGCAGCCACCGGACTAGCGGGTTCAATGAGCAGTTCTTC. Using reference TRBV11-2 and TRBJ2-1 for the parts outside the CDR3, the full variable domain is EAGVAQSPRYKIIEKRQSVAFWCNPISGHATLYWYQQILGQGPKLLIQFQNNGVVDDSQLPKDRFSAERLKGVDSTLKIQPAKLEDSAVYLCASSHRTSGFNEQFFGPGTRLTVL.

The chain links TRBV12-3 or TRBV12-4 to TRBJ1-5, with TRBD1 as a possible D gene (6 bases). The CDR3 is 13 amino acids. The V end lost 6 bases, the J end lost 7 bases, and 13 bases lay between the germline ends. The CDR3 DNA is TGTGCCAGCAGCGTAAACAGGGACCAGCCCCAGCATTTT. It specifies CASSVNRDQPQHF.

The rearrangement joins TRBV5-1 to TRBJ2-1; 10 nucleotides agree with TRBD2. The V and J ends lost 0 bases and 1 base, in that order; junction bases with no gene match: 10. The V gene's germline CDR1 is SGHRS and CDR2 YFSETQ. CDR3 length: 19 amino acids. Written as DNA, the CDR3 is TGCGCCAGCAGCTTGGAGGATGGACTAGCGGATTTATCCTACAATGAGCAGTTCTTC. Encoded protein: CASSLEDGLADLSYNEQFF.

The chain carries TRBV11-3 and TRBJ1-1, with a possible D match to TRBD1 (6 bases). Trimming took 3 bases from V and 8 from J, leaving 7 bases between them. The CDR3 covers 11 residues. The germline CDR1 and CDR2 sequences are SGHNT and YENEEA. CDR3 protein: CASSFTGEAFF. CDR3 DNA: TGTGCCAGCAGCTTTACAGGGGAAGCTTTCTTT.

The chain is built from TRBV27 and TRBJ1-5; perhaps TRBD1 as D (6 bases). CDR1 MNHEY and CDR2 SMNVEV come from the germline V gene (reference sequence). Trimming cost V 5 bases and J 1 base, with 12 bases left between them. The CDR3 sequence is 15 residues long. The CDR3 protein is CASSQDRLSNQPQHF. The CDR3 DNA reads TGTGCCAGCAGTCAGGACAGACTGAGCAATCAGCCCCAGCATTTT.

In its sample, this clonotype was seen many times. The chain joins TRBV10-3 to TRBJ2-3, with D perhaps matching TRBD2 (6 bases). The V end was cut by 11 bases, the J end by 0 bases, with 15 bases between. Germline V gene lookup returns CDR1 ENHRY and CDR2 SYGVKD. CDR3 size: 14 residues. Written as DNA, the CDR3 is TGTGCCGCGAGCGGAGGAGGGAGCACAGATACGCAGTATTTT. Translating it yields CAASGGGSTDTQYF.